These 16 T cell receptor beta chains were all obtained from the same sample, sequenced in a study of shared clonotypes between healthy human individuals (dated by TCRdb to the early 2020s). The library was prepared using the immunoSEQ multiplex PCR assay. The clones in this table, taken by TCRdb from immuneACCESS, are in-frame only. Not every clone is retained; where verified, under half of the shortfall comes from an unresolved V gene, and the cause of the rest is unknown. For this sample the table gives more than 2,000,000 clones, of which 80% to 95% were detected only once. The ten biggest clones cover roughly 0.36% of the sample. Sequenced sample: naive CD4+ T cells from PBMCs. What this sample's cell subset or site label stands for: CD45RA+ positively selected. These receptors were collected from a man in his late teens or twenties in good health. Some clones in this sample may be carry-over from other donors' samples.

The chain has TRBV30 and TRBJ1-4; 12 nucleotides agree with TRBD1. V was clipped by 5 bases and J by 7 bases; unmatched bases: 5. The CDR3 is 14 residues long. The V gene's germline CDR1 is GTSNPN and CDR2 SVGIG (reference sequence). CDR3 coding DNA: TGTGCCTGGGGGACAGGGGGCTCTGGTGAAAAACTGTTTTTT. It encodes CAWGTGGSGEKLFF. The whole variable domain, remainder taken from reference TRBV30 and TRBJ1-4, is SQTIHQWPATLVQPVGSPLSLECTVEGTSNPNLYWYRQAAGRGLQLLFYSVGIGQISSEVPQNLSASRPQDRQFILSSKKLLLSDSGFYLCAWGTGGSGEKLFFGSGTQLSVL.

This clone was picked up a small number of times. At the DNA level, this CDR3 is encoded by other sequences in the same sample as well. The CDR3 sequence is CASSVGAGNTEAFF. The CDR3 DNA sequence: TGTGCCAGCAGCGTAGGCGCGGGGAACACTGAAGCTTTCTTT. The chain combines TRBV9 with TRBJ1-1, with no clear D. Trimming removed 0 bases from V and 1 base from J, with 7 bases in between. The length of the CDR3 is 14 residues. The germline CDR1 and CDR2 sequences are SGDLS and YYNGEE.

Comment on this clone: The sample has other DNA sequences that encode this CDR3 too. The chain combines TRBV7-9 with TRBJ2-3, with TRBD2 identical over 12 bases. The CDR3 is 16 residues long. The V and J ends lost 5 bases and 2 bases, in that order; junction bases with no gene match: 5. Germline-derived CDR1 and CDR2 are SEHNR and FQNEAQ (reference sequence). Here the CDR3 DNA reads TGTGCCAGCAGCCGCACTAGCGGGAGGCCCACAGATACGCAGTATTTT. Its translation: CASSRTSGRPTDTQYF. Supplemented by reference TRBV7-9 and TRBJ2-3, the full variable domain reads DTGVSQNPRHKITKRGQNVTFRCDPISEHNRLYWYRQTLGQGPEFLTYFQNEAQLEKSRLLSDRFSAERPKGSFSTLEIQRTEQGDSAMYLCASSRTSGRPTDTQYFGPGTRLTVL.

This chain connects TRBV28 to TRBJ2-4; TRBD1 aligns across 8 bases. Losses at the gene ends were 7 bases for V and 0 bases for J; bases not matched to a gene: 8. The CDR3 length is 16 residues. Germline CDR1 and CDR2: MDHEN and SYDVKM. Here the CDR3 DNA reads TGTGCCAGCAAGGGACAGGAGGGTTTAGCCAAAAACATTCAGTACTTC. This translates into CASKGQEGLAKNIQYF.

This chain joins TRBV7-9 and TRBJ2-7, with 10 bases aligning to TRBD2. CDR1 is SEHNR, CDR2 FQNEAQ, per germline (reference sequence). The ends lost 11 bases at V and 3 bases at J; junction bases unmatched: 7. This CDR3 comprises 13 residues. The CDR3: CAQGPSGSYEQYF. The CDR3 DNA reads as TGTGCCCAAGGCCCTAGCGGGAGCTACGAGCAGTACTTC.

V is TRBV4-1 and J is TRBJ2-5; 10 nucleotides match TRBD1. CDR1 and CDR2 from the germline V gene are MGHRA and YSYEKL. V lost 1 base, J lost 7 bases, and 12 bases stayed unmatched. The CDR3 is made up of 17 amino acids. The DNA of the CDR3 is TGCGCCAGCAGCCAAGGGTTAGCGGGACAGGGGTCAGGGACCCAGTACTTC. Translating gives CASSQGLAGQGSGTQYF.

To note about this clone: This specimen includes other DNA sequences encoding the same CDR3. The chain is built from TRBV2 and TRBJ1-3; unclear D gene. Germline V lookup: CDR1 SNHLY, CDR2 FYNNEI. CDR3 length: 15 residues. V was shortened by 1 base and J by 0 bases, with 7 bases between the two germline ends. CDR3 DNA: TGTGCCAGCAGTGAAGGGGGTTACTCTGGAAACACCATATATTTT. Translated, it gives CASSEGGYSGNTIYF.

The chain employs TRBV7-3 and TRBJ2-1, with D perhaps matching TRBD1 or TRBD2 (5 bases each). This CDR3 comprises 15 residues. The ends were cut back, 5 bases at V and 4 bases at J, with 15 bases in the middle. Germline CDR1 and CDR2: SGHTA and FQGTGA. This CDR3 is CASSLQGTVYNEQFF. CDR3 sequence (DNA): TGTGCCAGCAGCCTACAAGGGACGGTTTACAATGAGCAGTTCTTC. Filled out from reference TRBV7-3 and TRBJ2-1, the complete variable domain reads GAGVSQTPSNKVTEKGKYVELRCDPISGHTALYWYRQSLGQGPEFLIYFQGTGAADDSGLPNDRFFAVRPEGSVSTLKIQRTERGDSAVYLCASSLQGTVYNEQFFGPGTRLTVL.

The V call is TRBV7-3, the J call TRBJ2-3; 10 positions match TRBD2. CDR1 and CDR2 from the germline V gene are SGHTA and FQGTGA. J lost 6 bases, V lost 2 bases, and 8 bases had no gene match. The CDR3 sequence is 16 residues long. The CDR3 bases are TGTGCCAGCAGCTTATGGTCTAGCGGGAGTATGGATACGCAGTATTTT. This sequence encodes CASSLWSSGSMDTQYF.

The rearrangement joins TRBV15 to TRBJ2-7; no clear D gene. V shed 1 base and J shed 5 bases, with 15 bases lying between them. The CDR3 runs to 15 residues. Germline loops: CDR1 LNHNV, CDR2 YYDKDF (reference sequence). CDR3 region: CATSRAAWQKDEQYF. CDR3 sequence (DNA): TGTGCCACCAGCAGAGCGGCGTGGCAGAAGGACGAGCAGTACTTC.

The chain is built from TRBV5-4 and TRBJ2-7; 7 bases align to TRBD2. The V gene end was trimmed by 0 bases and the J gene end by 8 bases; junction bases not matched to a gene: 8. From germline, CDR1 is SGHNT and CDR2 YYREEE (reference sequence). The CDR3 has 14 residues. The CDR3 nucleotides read TGTGCCAGCAGCTTGGGTGGGACTATAGGTCAGCAGTACTTC. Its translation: CASSLGGTIGQQYF.

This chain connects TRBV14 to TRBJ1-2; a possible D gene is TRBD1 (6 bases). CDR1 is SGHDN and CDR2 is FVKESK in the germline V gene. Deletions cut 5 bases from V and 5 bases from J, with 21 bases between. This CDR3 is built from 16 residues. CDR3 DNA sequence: TGTGCCAGCAGCTCCTATCCAGGCAGGGGCCATTATGGCTACACCTTC. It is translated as CASSSYPGRGHYGYTF. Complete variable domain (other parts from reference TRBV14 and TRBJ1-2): EAGVTQFPSHSVIEKGQTVTLRCDPISGHDNLYWYRRVMGKEIKFLLHFVKESKQDESGMPNNRFLAERTGGTYSTLKVQPAELEDSGVYFCASSSYPGRGHYGYTFGSGTRLTVV.

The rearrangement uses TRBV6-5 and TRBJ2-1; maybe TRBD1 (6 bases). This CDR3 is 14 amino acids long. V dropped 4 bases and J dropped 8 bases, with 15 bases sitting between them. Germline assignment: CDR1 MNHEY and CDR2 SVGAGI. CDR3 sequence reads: CASSSYRAADEQFF. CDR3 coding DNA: TGTGCCAGCAGTTCCTACAGGGCGGCCGATGAGCAGTTCTTC.

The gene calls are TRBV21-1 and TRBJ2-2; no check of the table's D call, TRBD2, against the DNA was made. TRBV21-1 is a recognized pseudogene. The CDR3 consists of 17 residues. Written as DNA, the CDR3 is TGTGCCAGCAGCAAGGGGAGGGGCGTGGGGGCAGCCGGGGAGCTGTTTTTT. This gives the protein CASSKGRGVGAAGELFF.

The CDR3 sequence: CASSPTTNTIYF. The CDR3 DNA follows: TGTGCCAGCAGTCCAACTACGAACACCATATATTTT. This chain connects TRBV9 to TRBJ1-3; D is ambiguous. This CDR3 is built from 12 residues. V was trimmed by 5 bases and J by 7 bases, leaving 10 bases between them. Germline V lookup: CDR1 SGDLS, CDR2 YYNGEE.

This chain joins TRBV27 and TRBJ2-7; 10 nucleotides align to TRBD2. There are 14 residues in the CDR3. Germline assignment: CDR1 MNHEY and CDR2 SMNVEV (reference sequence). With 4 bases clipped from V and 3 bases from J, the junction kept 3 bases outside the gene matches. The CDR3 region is CASSSVAGGYEQYF. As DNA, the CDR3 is TGTGCCAGCAGTTCTGTAGCGGGAGGCTACGAGCAGTACTTC.